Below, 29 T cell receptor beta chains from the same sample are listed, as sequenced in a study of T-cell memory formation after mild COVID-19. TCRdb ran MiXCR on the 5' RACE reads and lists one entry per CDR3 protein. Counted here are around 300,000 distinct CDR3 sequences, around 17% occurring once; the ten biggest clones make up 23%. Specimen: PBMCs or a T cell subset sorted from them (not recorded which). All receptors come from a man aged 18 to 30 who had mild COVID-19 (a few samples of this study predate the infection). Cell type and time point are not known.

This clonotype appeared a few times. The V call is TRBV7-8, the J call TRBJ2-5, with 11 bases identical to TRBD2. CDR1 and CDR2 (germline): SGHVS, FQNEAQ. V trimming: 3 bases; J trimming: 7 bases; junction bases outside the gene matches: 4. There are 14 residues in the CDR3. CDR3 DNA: TGTGCCAGCAGCTTCGTAGCGGGGGGGGTGACCCAGTACTTC. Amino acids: CASSFVAGGVTQYF.

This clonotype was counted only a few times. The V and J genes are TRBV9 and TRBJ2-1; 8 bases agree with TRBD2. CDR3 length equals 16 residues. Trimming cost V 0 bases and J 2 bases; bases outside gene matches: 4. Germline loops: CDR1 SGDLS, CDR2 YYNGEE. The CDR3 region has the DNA TGTGCCAGCAGCGTAGACAGGCGGGGGGCCTACAATGAGCAGTTCTTC. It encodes CASSVDRRGAYNEQFF. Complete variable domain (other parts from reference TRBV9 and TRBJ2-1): DSGVTQTPKHLITATGQRVTLRCSPRSGDLSVYWYQQSLDQGLQFLIQYYNGEERAKGNILERFSAQQFPDLHSELNLSSLELGDSALYFCASSVDRRGAYNEQFFGPGTRLTVL.

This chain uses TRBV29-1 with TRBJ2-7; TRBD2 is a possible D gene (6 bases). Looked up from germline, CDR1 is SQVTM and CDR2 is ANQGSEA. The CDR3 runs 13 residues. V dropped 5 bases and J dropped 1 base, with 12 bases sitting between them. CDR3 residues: CSVILAPSYEQYV. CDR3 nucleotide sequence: TGCAGCGTTATACTAGCCCCGTCCTACGAGCAGTACGTC.

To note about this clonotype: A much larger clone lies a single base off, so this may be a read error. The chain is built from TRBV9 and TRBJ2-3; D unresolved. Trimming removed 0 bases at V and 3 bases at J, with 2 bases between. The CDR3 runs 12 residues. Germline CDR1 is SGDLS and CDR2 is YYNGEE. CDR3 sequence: CASSVETDTQYF. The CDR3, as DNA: TGTGCCAGCAGCGTAGAAACAGATACGCAGTATTTT.

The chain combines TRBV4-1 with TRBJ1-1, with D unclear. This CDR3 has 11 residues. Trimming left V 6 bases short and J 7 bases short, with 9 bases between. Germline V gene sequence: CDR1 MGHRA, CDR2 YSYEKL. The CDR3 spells CASRREVEAFF. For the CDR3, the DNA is TGCGCCAGCAGGAGGGAGGTTGAAGCTTTCTTT.

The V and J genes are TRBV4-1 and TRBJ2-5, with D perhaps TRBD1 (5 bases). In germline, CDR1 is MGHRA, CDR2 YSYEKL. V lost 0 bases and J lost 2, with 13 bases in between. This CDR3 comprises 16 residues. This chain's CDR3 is CASSQDSSQGQETQYF. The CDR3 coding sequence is TGCGCCAGCAGCCAAGATAGTTCCCAGGGACAAGAGACCCAGTACTTC.

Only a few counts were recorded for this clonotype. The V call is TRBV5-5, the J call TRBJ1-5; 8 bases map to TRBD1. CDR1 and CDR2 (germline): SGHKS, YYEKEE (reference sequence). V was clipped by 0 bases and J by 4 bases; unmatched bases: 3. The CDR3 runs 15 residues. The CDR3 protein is CASSLAGGGNQPQHF. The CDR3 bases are TGTGCCAGCAGCTTGGCAGGGGGCGGGAATCAGCCCCAGCATTTT.

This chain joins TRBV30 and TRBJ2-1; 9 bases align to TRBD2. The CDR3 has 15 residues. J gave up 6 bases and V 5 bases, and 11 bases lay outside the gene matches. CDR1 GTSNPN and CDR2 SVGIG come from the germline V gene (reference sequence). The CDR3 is CAWAPGGGVFNEQFF. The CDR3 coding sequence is TGTGCCTGGGCCCCCGGCGGGGGGGTTTTCAATGAGCAGTTCTTC.

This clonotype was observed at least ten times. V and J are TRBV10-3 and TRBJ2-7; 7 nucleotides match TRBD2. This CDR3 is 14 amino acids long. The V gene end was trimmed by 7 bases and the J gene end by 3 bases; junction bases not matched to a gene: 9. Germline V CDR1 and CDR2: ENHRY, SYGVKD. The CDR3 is CAITGEGTNYEQYF. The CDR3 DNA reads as TGTGCCATCACTGGGGAGGGGACCAACTACGAGCAGTACTTC.

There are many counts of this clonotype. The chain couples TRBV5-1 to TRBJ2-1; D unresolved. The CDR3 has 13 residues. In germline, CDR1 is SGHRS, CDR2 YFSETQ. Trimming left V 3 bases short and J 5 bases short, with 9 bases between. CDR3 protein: CASSSLRDNEQFF. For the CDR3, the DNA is TGCGCCAGCAGCTCCCTTAGAGACAATGAGCAGTTCTTC.

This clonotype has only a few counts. Here the CDR3 reads CASSSTRWGRNQPQHF. The CDR3 region has the DNA TGTGCCAGCAGCTCGACGAGATGGGGGAGAAATCAGCCCCAGCATTTT. The chain uses TRBV7-8 and TRBJ1-5; tentative D call: TRBD1 (5 bases). This CDR3 is built from 16 residues. V lost 4 bases and J lost 4, with 17 bases in between. The germline V gene has CDR1 SGHVS and CDR2 FQNEAQ.

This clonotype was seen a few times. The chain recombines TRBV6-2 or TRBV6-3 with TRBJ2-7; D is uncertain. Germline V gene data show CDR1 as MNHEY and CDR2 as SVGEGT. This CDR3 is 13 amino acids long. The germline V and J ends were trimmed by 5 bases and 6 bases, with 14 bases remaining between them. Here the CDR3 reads CASSAGSLFEQYF. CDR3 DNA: TGTGCCAGCAGTGCCGGGTCGTTGTTCGAGCAGTACTTC.

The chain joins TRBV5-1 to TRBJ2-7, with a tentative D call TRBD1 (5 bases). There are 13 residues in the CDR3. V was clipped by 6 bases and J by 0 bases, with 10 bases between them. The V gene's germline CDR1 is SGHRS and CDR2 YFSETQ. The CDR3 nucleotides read TGCGCCAGCAAAGAGGACAACTCCTACGAGCAGTACTTC. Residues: CASKEDNSYEQYF.

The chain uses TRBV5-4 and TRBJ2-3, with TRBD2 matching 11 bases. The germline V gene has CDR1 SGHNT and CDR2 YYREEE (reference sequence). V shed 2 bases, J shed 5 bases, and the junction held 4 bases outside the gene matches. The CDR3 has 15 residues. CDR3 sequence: CASSFSGGAVDTQYF. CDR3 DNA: TGTGCCAGCAGCTTTAGCGGGGGGGCTGTAGATACGCAGTATTTT.

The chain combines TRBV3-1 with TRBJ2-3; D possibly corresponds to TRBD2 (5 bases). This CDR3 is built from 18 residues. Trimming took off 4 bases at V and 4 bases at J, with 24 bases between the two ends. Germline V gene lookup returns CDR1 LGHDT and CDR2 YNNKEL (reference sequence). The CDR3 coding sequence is TGTGCCAGCAGCCTTACTGGAGCGGAGCCCCCTTGGGCAGATACGCAGTATTTT. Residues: CASSLTGAEPPWADTQYF.

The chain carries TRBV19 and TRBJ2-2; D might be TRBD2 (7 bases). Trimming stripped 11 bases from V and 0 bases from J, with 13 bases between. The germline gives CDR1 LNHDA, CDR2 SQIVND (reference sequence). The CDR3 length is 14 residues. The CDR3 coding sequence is TGTGCCGCCGGGGGGACAACGAACACCGGGGAGCTGTTTTTT. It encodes CAAGGTTNTGELFF.

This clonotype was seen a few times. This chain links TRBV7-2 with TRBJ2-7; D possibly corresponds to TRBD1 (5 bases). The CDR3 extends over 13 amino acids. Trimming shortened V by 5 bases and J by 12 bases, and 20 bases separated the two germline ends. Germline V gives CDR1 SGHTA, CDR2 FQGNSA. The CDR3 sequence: CASSPQAWQGAYF. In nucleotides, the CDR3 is TGTGCCAGCAGCCCACAGGCTTGGCAGGGCGCGTACTTC.

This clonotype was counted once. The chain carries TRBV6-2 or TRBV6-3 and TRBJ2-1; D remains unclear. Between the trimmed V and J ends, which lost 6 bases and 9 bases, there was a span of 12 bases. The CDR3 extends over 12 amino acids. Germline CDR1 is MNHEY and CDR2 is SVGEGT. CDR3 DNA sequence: TGTGCCAGCAGCCCGTGGAAGGCTGAGCAGTTCTTC. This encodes CASSPWKAEQFF.

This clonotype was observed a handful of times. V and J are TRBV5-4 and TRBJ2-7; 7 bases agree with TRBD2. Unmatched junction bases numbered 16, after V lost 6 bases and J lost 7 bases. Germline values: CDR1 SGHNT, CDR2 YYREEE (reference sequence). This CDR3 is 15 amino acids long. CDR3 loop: CASTPEVGGGQEQYF. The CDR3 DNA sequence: TGTGCCAGCACCCCGGAGGTCGGCGGGGGTCAGGAGCAGTACTTC.

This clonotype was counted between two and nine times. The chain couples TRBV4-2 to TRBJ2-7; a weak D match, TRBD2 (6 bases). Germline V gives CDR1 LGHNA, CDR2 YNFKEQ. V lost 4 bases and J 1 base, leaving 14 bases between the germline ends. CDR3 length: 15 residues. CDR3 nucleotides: TGTGCCAGCAGCCCAATCTGGGGGACTTCCTACGAGCAGTACTTC. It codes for CASSPIWGTSYEQYF.

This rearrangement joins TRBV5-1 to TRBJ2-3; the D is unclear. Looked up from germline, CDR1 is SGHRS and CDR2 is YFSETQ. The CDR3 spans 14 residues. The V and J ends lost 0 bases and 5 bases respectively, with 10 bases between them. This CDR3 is CASSLVAHLDTQYF. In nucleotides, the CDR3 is TGCGCCAGCAGCTTGGTGGCCCACCTAGATACGCAGTATTTT.

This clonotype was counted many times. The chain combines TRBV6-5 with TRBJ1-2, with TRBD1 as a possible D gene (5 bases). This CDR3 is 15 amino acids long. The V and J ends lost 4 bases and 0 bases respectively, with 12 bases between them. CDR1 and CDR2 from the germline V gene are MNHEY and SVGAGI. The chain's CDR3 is CASSWGAEANYGYTF. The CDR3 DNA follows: TGTGCCAGCAGTTGGGGCGCGGAAGCTAACTATGGCTACACCTTC.

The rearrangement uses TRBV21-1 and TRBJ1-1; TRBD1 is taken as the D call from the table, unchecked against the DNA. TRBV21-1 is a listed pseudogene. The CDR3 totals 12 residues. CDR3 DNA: TGTGCCAGGCCGGGGGAAAACACTGAAGCTTTCTTT. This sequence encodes CARPGENTEAFF.

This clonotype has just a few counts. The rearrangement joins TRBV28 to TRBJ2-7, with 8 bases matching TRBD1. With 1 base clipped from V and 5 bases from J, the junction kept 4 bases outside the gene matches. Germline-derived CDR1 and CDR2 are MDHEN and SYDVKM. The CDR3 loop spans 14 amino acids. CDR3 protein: CASSLSDRDDEQYV. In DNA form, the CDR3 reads TGTGCCAGCAGTTTATCGGACAGGGATGACGAGCAGTACGTC.

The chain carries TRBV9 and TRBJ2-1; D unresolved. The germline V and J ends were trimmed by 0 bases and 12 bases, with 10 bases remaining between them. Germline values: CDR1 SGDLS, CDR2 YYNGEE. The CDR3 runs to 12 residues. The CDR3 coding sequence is TGTGCCAGCAGCGTAGAAGAAAGGGTGCAGTTCTTC. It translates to CASSVEERVQFF.

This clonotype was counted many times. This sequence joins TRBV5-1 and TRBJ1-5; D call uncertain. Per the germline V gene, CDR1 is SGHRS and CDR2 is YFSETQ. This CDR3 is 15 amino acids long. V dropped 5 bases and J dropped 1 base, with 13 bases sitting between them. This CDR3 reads CASRSGSGSNQPQHF. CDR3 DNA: TGCGCCAGCAGAAGTGGCAGTGGAAGCAATCAGCCCCAGCATTTT. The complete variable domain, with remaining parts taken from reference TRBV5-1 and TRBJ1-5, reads KAGVTQTPRYLIKTRGQQVTLSCSPISGHRSVSWYQQTPGQGLQFLFEYFSETQRNKGNFPGRFSGRQFSNSRSEMNVSTLELGDSALYLCASRSGSGSNQPQHFGDGTRLSIL.

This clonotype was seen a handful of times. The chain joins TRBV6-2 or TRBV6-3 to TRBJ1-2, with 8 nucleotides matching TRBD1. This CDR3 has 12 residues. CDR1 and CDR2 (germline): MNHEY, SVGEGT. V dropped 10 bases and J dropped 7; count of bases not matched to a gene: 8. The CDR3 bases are TGTGCCACCGCCCGCAGGGGGCCTGGCTACACCTTC. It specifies CATARRGPGYTF.

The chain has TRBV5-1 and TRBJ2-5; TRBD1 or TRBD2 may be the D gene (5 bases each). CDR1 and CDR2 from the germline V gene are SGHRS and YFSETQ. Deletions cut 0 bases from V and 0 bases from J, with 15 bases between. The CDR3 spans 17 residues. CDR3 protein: CASSLARASHYQETQYF. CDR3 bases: TGCGCCAGCAGCTTGGCCAGGGCTAGCCACTACCAAGAGACCCAGTACTTC. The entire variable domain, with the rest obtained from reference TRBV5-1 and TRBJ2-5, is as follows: KAGVTQTPRYLIKTRGQQVTLSCSPISGHRSVSWYQQTPGQGLQFLFEYFSETQRNKGNFPGRFSGRQFSNSRSEMNVSTLELGDSALYLCASSLARASHYQETQYFGPGTRLLVL.

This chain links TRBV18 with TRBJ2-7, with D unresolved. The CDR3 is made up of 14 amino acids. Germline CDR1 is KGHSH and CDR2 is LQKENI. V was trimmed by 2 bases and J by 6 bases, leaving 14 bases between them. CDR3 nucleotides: TGTGCCAGCTCACCAGATGTCCTCCGCGGCGAGCAGTACTTC. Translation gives CASSPDVLRGEQYF.